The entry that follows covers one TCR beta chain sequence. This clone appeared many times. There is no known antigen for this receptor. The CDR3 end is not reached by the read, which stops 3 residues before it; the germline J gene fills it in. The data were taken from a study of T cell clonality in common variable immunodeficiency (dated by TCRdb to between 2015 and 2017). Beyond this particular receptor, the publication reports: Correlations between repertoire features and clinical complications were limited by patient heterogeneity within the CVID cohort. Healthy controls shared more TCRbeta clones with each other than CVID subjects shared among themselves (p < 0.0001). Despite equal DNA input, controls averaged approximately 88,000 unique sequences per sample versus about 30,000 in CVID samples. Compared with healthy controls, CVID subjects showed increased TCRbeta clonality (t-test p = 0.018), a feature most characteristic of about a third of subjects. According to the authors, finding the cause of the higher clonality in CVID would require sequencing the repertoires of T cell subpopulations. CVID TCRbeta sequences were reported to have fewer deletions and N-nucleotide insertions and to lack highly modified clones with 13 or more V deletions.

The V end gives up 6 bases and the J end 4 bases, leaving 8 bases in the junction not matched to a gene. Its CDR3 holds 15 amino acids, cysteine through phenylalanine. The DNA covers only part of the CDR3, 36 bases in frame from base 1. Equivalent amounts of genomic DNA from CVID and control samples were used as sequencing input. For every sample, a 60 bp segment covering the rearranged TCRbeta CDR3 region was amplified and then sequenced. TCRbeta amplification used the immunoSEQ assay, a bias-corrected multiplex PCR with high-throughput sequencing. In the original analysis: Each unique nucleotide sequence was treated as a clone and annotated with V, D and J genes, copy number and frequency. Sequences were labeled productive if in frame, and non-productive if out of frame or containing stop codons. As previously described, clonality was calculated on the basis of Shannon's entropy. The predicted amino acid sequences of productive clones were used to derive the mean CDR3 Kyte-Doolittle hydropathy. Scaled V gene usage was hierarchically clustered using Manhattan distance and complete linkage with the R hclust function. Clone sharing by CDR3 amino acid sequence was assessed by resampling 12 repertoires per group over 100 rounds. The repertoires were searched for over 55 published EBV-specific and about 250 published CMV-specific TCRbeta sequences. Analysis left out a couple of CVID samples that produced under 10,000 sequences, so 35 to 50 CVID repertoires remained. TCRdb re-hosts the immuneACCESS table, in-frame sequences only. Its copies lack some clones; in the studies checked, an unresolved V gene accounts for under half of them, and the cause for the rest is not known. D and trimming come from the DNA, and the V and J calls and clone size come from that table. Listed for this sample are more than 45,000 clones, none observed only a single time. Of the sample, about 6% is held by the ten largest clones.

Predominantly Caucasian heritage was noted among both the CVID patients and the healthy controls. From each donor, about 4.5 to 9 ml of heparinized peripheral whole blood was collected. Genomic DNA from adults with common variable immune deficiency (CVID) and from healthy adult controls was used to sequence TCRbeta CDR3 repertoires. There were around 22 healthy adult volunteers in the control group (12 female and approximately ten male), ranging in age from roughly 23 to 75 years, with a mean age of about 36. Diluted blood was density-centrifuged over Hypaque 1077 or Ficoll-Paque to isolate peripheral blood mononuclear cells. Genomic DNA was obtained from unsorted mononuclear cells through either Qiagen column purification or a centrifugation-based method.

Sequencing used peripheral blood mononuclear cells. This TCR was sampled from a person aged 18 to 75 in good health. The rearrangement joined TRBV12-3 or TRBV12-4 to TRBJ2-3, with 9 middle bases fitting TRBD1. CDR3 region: CASRPWGQGADTQYF. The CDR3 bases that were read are TGTGCCAGCAGACCCTGGGGACAGGGAGCAGATACG.